This TCR beta chain was captured in a study of CD8 T cells in ankylosing spondylitis. Regarding the study as a whole: For ankylosing spondylitis blood, a TCR beta motif of under ten highly homologous variants appeared characteristic. There was reportedly significant enrichment of clones that were disease-linked in matched ankylosing spondylitis synovial fluid. With a CD8+ phenotype, disease-linked clones were relatively rare in peripheral blood. Some motif variants were previously reported in reactive arthritis synovial fluid and blood.

TCR beta libraries were made by quantitative 5'-RACE with molecular barcodes. TCRdb fed the 5' RACE reads into MiXCR, producing one record per CDR3 protein. The table records some 700,000 distinct CDR3 sequences, around 19% of them present only once. Concerning this clonotype: Antigen unknown.

The V segment lost 8 bases and the J segment 2 bases; nucleotides outside the gene matches: 7. The CDR3 extends over 14 amino acids. The chain combines TRBV12-3 or TRBV12-4 with TRBJ2-3; TRBD2 aligns across 7 bases. This TCR was sampled from a male donor with ankylosing spondylitis. The sample consisted of blood, either unsorted or a sorted T cell fraction (not recorded which). CDR3 in DNA: TGTGCCAGCGTGCCGGGACTACCCACAGATACGCAGTATTTT. Amino acid sequence: CASVPGLPTDTQYF.